Following are 11 T cell receptor delta chains from one sample sequenced in a study of γδ T cells in repeated Plasmodium falciparum infection (dated by TCRdb to about 2021). For bulk TCR repertoire analysis, Vgamma9/Vdelta2+ and Vdelta2-negative gammadelta T cell populations were flow-sorted out of peripheral blood mononuclear cells. The library was prepared using multiplex PCR. Data came from an Illumina MiSeq. TCRdb reprocessed the public reads with the caller CATT; rows with the same DNA were merged afterwards. The sample table lists tens of thousands of delta-chain clones, around 1.7% of them with a count of one. Approximately 16% of the sample is taken by the ten largest. The specimen sequenced was gamma-delta T cells from blood. The receptor set was obtained from a pool of human donors (malaria-infected and uninfected, not separated).

A note on this clone: A far larger clone is one base from this, pointing to a likely read error. The sample holds other DNA sequences that translate to the same CDR3. This chain links TRDV2 with TRDJ1; 13 nucleotides agree with TRDD3. In the absence of a J gene in TCRdb, the DNA was matched to germline to assign it here. The CDR3 contains 21 residues. Germline V gene data show CDR1 as GEAIGNYY and CDR2 as EKD. The junction had 21 bases not matched to a gene; V was cut back by 4 bases and J by 2 bases. CDR3 bases: TGTGCCTGTGATCAGCGGGGGGCTACTGGGGGATACGGGTACTCTACCGATAAACTCATCTTT. It is translated as CACDQRGATGGYGYSTDKLIF.

A note on this clone: A far larger clone is one nucleotide away, so this likely arose from a read error. The sample holds other DNA sequences that translate to the same CDR3. The rearrangement joins TRDV1 to TRDJ1; TRDD3 is a possible D gene (8 bases). As TCRdb names no J gene, one was assigned here on the basis of a DNA match to germline. The CDR3 is 27 residues long. Per germline, CDR1 TSWWSYY and CDR2 QGS. For the CDR3, the DNA is TGTGCCCTTGGGGAACTCCACCCTTTAAGGTTCCTACCTTACTGGGGGTCCCCTTCCTTTCACATCGGGAAACTCATCTTT. Translated: CALGELHPLRFLPYWGSPSFHIGKLIF.

This clone was seen ten or more times. At one of its ends the junction is not consistent with the germline gene, which may arise from a read error. CDR3 DNA sequence: TGTGCTCTCGGGGAGGGAGCCTTCCTACGCTGGGGGATTAAACTCATCTTT. Its protein product is CALGEGAFLRWGIKLIF. This chain connects TRDV1 to TRDJ1, with D perhaps given as TRDD2 or TRDD3 (9 bases each). The CDR3 covers 17 residues. Germline V gene lookup returns CDR1 TSWWSYY and CDR2 QGS.

This clone was observed a handful of times. Only one base separates this from a far larger clonotype, so it likely reflects a read error. This sample includes further DNA sequences coding for the same CDR3. This chain uses TRDV1 with TRDJ1, with 8 bases that match TRDD3. Matching the DNA to germline supplied the J gene, which TCRdb does not give. Germline lookup yields CDR1 TSWWSYY and CDR2 QGS. The CDR3 consists of 17 residues. The CDR3 DNA reads TGTGCTCTTGGGGAAAGAACTTTGGGGGATTACACCGACAAACTCATCTTT. It specifies CALGERTLGDYTDKLIF.

Regarding this clone: TCRdb's protein for this DNA is that of a much larger clone and differs from the translation at residue 9, likely a read error; the protein shown is the DNA translation. The genes are TRAV38-2/DV8 and TRDJ1, with D tentatively TRDD2 (6 bases). As TCRdb names no J gene, one was assigned here on the basis of a DNA match to germline. The germline V gene has CDR1 TSESDYY and CDR2 QEAYKQQN. CDR3 length: 21 amino acids. The V gene lost 1 base and the J gene lost 0 bases, with 28 bases spanning the gap. The CDR3: CAYRSFLMSLPYKVYTDKLIF. The CDR3 nucleotides are TGTGCTTATAGGAGCTTTCTGATGAGCCTTCCATACAAGGTGTACACCGATAAACTCATCTTT.

This clone was counted only a few times. The mismatch at residue 16 between this DNA's translation and the TCRdb protein of a much larger clone likely reflects a read error; the protein shown is translated from the DNA. The chain is built from TRDV1 and TRDJ1, with no clear D. TCRdb does not report a J gene; here it was assigned by matching the DNA to germline references. This CDR3 has 19 amino acids. Germline assignment: CDR1 TSWWSYY and CDR2 QGS. The CDR3 region is CALGEFVKHLFRYTDRLIF. In DNA form, the CDR3 reads TGTGCTCTTGGGGAATTTGTAAAACATTTATTTAGGTACACCGATAGACTCATCTTT.

This clone was detected only a few times. This likely stems from a read error, as it lies one base from a far larger clone. Other DNA sequences of this sample code for an identical CDR3. The chain carries TRDV1 and TRDJ1; 10 bases are a match to TRDD3. With V trimmed by 1 base and J by 0 bases, 17 bases remained unmatched. This CDR3 comprises 21 residues. Germline V gene data show CDR1 as TSWWSYY and CDR2 as QGS. CDR3 in DNA: TGTGCTCTTGGGGAACATCTCGCGGGCACTGGGGGATCCCTGTACACCGATAAACTCATCTTT. Protein product: CALGEHLAGTGGSLYTDKLIF.

This clone has more than one count but fewer than ten. With a far larger clone one base away, a read error is the likely cause. This sample also contains other DNA sequences that code for the same CDR3. The rearrangement uses TRDV1 and TRDJ1, with D tentatively TRDD3 (6 bases). Matching the DNA to germline supplied the J gene, which TCRdb does not give. This CDR3 comprises 25 residues. CDR1 and CDR2 from the germline V gene are TSWWSYY and QGS. As DNA, the CDR3 is TGTGCTCTCGGGGAACTTAGATACACCACACTACCCCTCTTATCGCTGGGGATCGAGGCCGATAAACTCATCTTT. Translating gives CALGELRYTTLPLLSLGIEADKLIF.

This clone was seen a few times. Only one base separates this from a far larger clonotype, so it likely reflects a read error. This specimen includes other DNA sequences encoding the same CDR3. The V gene is TRDV1, the J gene TRDJ1, with D perhaps TRDD3 (6 bases). Matching the DNA to germline supplied the J gene, which TCRdb does not give. This CDR3 contains 16 residues. Germline lookup yields CDR1 TSWWSYY and CDR2 QGS. V lost 1 base and J 4 bases, leaving 16 bases between the germline ends. This CDR3 reads CALGERLGVCGDKLIF. DNA for the CDR3: TGTGCTCTTGGGGAACGCTTGGGGGTCTGTGGCGATAAACTCATCTTT.

In its sample, this clone was seen a few times. The TCRdb record carries a much larger clone's protein, which differs from this DNA's translation at residue 10; a read error is the likely cause, and the protein listed here is the DNA translation. The chain is built from TRDV3 and TRDJ2, with 7 bases matching TRDD2. The J gene, not given by TCRdb, was assigned here from a germline match of the nucleotide sequence. V lost 3 bases to trimming and J lost 6 bases; unmatched junction nucleotides: 37. In germline, CDR1 is TVYSNPD, CDR2 GDNSRS (reference sequence). CDR3 length equals 23 residues. CDR3 protein: CAFRLINLREIGHSFLLAAQLFF. CDR3 nucleotide sequence: TGTGCCTTCCGACTAATCAATTTGAGGGAGATTGGCCACTCCTTCCTCCTGGCAGCACAACTCTTCTTT.

This clone appeared a few times. The TCRdb protein, from a much larger clone, departs from this DNA's translation at residue 17, likely by read error; the protein shown derives from the DNA. The J gene is TRDJ1, the V gene TRDV3, with TRDD3 matching over 8 bases. CDR3 length: 19 residues. Germline-derived CDR1 and CDR2 are TVYSNPD and GDNSRS (reference sequence). The CDR3 here is CAFRKVHQLGVLTRGKPIF. In DNA, the CDR3 is TGTGCCTTTAGGAAGGTCCACCAACTGGGGGTTCTCACGCGGGGGAAACCCATCTTT.